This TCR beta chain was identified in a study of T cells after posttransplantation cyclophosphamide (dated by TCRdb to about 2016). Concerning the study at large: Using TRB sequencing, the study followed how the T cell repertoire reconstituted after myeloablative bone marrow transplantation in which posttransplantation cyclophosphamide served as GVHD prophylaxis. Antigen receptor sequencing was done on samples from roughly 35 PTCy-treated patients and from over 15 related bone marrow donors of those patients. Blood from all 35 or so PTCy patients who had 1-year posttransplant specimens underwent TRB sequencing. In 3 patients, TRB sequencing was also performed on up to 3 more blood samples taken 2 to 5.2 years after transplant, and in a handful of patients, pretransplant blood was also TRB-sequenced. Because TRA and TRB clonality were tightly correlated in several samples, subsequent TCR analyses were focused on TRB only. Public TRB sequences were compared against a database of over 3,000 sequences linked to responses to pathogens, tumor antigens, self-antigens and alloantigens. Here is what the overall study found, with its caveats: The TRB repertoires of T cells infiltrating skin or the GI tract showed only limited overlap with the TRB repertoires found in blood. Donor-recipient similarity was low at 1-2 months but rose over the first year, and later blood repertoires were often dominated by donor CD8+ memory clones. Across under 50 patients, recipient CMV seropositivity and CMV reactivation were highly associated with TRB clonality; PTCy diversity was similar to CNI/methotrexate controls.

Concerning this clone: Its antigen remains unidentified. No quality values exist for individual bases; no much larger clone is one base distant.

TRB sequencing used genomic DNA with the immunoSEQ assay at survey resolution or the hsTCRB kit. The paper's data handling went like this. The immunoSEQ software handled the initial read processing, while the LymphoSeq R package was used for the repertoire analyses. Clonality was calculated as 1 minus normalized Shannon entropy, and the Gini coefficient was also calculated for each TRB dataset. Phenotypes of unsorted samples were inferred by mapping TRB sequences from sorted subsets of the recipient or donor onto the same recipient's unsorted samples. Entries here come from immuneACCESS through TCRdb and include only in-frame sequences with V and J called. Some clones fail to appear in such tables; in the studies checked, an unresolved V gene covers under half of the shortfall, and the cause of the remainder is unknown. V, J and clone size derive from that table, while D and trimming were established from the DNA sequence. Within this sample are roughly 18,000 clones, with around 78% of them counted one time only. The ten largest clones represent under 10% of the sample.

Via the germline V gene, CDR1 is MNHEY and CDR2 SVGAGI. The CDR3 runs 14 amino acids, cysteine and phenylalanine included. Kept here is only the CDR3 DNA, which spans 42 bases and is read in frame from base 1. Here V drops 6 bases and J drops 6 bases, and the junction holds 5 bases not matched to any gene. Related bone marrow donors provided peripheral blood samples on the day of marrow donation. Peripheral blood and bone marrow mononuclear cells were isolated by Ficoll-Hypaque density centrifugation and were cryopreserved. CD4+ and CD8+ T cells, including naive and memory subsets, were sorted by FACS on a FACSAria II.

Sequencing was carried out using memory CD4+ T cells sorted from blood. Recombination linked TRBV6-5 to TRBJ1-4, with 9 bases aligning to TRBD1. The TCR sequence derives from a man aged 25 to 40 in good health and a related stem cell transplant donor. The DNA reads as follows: TGTGCCAGCAGAGGACAGGGGTGGGATGAAAAACTGTTTTTT. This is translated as CASRGQGWDEKLFF.